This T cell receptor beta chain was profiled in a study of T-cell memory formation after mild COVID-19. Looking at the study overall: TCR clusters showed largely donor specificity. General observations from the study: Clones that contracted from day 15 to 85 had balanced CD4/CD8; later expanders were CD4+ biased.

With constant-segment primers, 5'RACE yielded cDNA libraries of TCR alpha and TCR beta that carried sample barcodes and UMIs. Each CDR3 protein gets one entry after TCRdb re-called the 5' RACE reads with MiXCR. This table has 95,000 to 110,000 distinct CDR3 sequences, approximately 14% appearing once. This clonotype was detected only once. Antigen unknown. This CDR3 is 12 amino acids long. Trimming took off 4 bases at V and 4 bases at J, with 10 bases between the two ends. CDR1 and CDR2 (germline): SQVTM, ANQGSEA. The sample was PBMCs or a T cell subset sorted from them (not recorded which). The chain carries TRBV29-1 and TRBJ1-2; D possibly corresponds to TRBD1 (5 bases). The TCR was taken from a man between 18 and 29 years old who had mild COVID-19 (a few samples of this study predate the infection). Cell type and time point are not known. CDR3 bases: TGCAGCGTTGGGCAGGGAACCTATGGCTACACCTTC. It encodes CSVGQGTYGYTF.